In its sample, the clone carrying this TCR beta chain was seen a few times. These data are taken from a study of blood T cell repertoires in COVID-19. As for the study in general: The United States, Italy and Spain provided the acute and convalescent COVID-19 samples.

The junction had 8 bases not matched to a gene; V was cut back by 6 bases and J by 6 bases. The CDR3 consists of 15 residues. Germline V gene data show CDR1 as SNHLY and CDR2 as FYNNEI. Here immunoSEQ multiplex PCR was the method, and the copy in TCRdb shows in-frame clones only, minus some. The sample holds roughly 100,000 clones, about nine tenths seen once. This chain uses TRBV2 with TRBJ2-1, with TRBD2 matching over 10 bases. The clonotype was recovered from a man between 18 and 35 years old with COVID-19, enrolled during active disease. Sequencing was performed on peripheral blood. CDR3 sequence (DNA): TGTGCCAGCAGATTTCTAGCGGGAGCCTCCAATGAGCAGTTCTTC. As protein: CASRFLAGASNEQFF.